This T cell receptor (beta chain) appears in the sequencing data of a study of CD8+CD57+ T cells in acquired aplastic anemia. This clonotype was seen ten or more times. It was genomic DNA that served as the template for profiling TCR beta VDJ and CDR3. TCRdb processed the reads anew with MiXCR; each CDR3 protein has one entry. This table has 180,000 or so distinct CDR3 sequences, under 55% appearing once. The CDR3 has 15 residues. Germline V gene lookup returns CDR1 SGHRS and CDR2 YFSETQ. Trimming stripped 0 bases from V and 5 bases from J, with 12 bases between. Material for sequencing was sorted CD4+, CD8+, or CD8+CD57+ T cells (not recorded which) from PBMCs. The chain carries TRBV5-1 and TRBJ2-1, with a possible D match to TRBD2 (6 bases). This TCR derives from a human donor in good health. The CDR3 here is CASSLVMAGNNEQFF. The CDR3 nucleotides are TGCGCCAGCAGCTTGGTTATGGCGGGAAACAATGAGCAGTTCTTC.